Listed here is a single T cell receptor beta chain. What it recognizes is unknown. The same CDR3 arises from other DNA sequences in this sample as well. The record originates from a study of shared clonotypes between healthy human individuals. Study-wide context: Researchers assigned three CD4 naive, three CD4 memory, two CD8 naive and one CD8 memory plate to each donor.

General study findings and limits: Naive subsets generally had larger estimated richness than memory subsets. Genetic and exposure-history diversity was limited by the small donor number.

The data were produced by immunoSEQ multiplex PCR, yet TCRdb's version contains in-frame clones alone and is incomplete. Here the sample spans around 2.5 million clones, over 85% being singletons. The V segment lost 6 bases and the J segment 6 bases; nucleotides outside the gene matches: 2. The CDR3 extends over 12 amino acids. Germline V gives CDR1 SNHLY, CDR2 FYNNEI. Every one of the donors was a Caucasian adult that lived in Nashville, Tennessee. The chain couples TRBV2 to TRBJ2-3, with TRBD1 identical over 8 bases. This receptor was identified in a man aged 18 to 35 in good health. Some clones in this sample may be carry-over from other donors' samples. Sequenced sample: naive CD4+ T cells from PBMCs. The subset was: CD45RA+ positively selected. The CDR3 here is CASRDRGDTQYF. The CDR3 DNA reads TGTGCCAGCAGAGACAGGGGCGATACGCAGTATTTT.